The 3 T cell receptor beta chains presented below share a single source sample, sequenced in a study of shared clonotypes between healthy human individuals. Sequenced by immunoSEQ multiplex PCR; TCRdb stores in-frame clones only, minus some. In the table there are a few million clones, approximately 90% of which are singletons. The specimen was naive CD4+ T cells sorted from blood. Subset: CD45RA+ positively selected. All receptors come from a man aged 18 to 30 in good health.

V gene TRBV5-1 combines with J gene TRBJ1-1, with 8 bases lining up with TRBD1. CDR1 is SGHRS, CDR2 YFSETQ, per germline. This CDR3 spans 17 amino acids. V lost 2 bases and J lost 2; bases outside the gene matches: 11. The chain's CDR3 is CASSFVGTGFPNTEAFF. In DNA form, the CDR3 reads TGCGCCAGCAGCTTCGTGGGGACAGGCTTTCCAAACACTGAAGCTTTCTTT.

In DNA form, the CDR3 reads TGCGCCAGCAGCTTGGGACAGACGTTGGTCTACAATGAGCAGTTCTTC. This encodes CASSLGQTLVYNEQFF. The V gene is TRBV5-1, the J gene TRBJ2-1, with D tentatively TRBD1 (5 bases). CDR1 is SGHRS and CDR2 is YFSETQ in the germline V gene. CDR3 length: 16 residues. The ends were cut back, 0 bases at V and 3 bases at J, with 13 bases in the middle.

The CDR3 bases are TGTGCTAGTGGTGGGGTTCTAGCGGGGAACACAGATACGCAGTATTTT. This codes for CASGGVLAGNTDTQYF. The chain employs TRBV12-5 and TRBJ2-3, with 9 bases identical to TRBD2. CDR3 length equals 16 residues. After removal of 5 bases from V and 2 bases from J, the junction contained 8 bases not matched to a gene. Germline values: CDR1 LGHNT, CDR2 FRNRAP. Using reference TRBV12-5 and TRBJ2-3 for the parts outside the CDR3, the full variable domain is DARVTQTPRHKVTEMGQEVTMRCQPILGHNTVFWYRQTMMQGLELLAYFRNRAPLDDSGMPKDRFSAEMPDATLATLKIQPSEPRDSAVYFCASGGVLAGNTDTQYFGPGTRLTVL.